This TCR beta chain stems from a study of blood T cell repertoires in COVID-19. The overall study: The origin of the acute and convalescent COVID-19 samples was the United States, Italy and Spain.

Data came from immunoSEQ multiplex PCR; TCRdb stores just in-frame clones and leaves some out. Altogether over 60,000 clones are present, about 81% being singletons, with the ten largest covering around 9.2%. This clone has just one count. The TCR was taken from a human donor in a cohort sampled during active COVID-19. Sequencing was carried out using peripheral blood.

The CDR3 nucleotides read TGTGCCATCAGTGATCCCGGGACTAGCGGCAATGAGCAGTTCTTC. This translates into CAISDPGTSGNEQFF. V usage is TRBV10-3 and J usage is TRBJ2-1; the match to TRBD2 covers 11 bases. The length of the CDR3 is 15 residues. Trimming cost V 3 bases and J 6 bases; bases outside gene matches: 4. Germline CDR1 and CDR2: ENHRY and SYGVKD.